This TCR beta chain was documented in a study of T cells in tumors after PD-1 blockade. On the study more broadly: No patient had prior checkpoint blockade, systemic immunosuppression, or radiotherapy within 4 weeks.

The assay was immunoSEQ multiplex PCR, and TCRdb's table has in-frame clones only and misses some. The profile covers 60,000 to 70,000 clones, with around 72% appearing a single time and roughly 4.7% taken by the ten largest. The CDR3 runs to 13 residues. The germline V and J ends were trimmed by 9 bases and 1 base, with 12 bases remaining between them. Looked up from germline, CDR1 is SGHTA and CDR2 is FQGNSA. Tumor or blood genomic DNA was sequenced, with inputs of roughly 550 ng to 6,500 ng. The receptor was isolated from a human donor with basal cell carcinoma. The chain recombines TRBV7-2 with TRBJ1-1; D is perhaps TRBD1 (5 bases). Sample: PBMCs, taken after anti-PD-1 treatment. The CDR3 region has the DNA TGTGCCAGACCGGGACCCTGGAACACTGAAGCTTTCTTT. It encodes CARPGPWNTEAFF. Using reference TRBV7-2 and TRBJ1-1 for the parts outside the CDR3, the full variable domain is GAGVSQSPSNKVTEKGKDVELRCDPISGHTALYWYRQSLGQGLEFLIYFQGNSAPDKSGLPSDRFSAERTGGSVSTLTIQRTQQEDSAVYLCARPGPWNTEAFFGQGTRLTVV.